This T cell receptor (beta chain) appears in the sequencing data of a study of beta chain features in type 1 diabetes. To note about this clone: Its cognate antigen is unknown.

The whole isolated RNA underwent reverse transcription, so sequencing captured expressed TCRB transcripts. The protocol was immunoSEQ multiplex PCR, while the TCRdb copy is restricted to in-frame clones and leaves out a portion. The sample holds roughly 700,000 clones, over 10% seen once. General study findings and limits: A moderate, significant TCRB CDR3 shortening appeared in type 1 diabetes across four CD4+ subsets. Type 1 diabetes patients showed fewer insertions and more deletions at VDJ junctions. Using cDNA template may skew counts toward highly expressing activated cells.

What was sequenced was naive CD4+ T cells from blood. The sequence was collected from a man in his late teens or twenties with type 1 diabetes.

This CDR3 reads CASSLGRGQGGSQPQHF. CDR3 in DNA: TGTGCCAGCAGCTTGGGCAGGGGCCAGGGCGGTTCGCAGCCCCAGCATTTT. The chain has TRBV13 and TRBJ1-5, with a tentative D call TRBD1 (6 bases). The ends were cut back, 3 bases at V and 7 bases at J, with 22 bases in the middle. This CDR3 has 17 residues. Germline V CDR1 and CDR2: PRHDT, FYEKMQ (reference sequence).